This T cell receptor (beta chain) was retrieved from a study of blood T cell repertoires in COVID-19. On the study more broadly: COVID-19 samples, acute and convalescent, were from the United States, Italy and Spain. PBMCs, B-cell-depleted T cells, or T cells were the source of the cDNA or gDNA that made up the material.

The assay was immunoSEQ multiplex PCR, and TCRdb's table has in-frame clones only and misses some. Of roughly 64,000 clones listed, roughly 90% are singletons. Per germline, CDR1 MDHEN and CDR2 SYDVKM. V was clipped by 2 bases and J by 8 bases, with 9 bases between them. The CDR3 totals 12 residues. The chain employs TRBV28 and TRBJ1-1, with D unclear. The sequence came from a woman at least 80 years old with active COVID-19. The sample comprised peripheral blood. The chain's CDR3 is CASSLGELEAFF. The DNA for the CDR3 is TGTGCCAGCAGTTTAGGGGAGCTCGAAGCTTTCTTT.